The 10 T cell receptor beta chains given below trace back to one sample, sequenced in a study of CXCR3-negative and CXCR3-positive naive CD8 T cells. Findings and limits, study-wide: Hydrophobicity was higher for TRB CDR3s found in CXCR3-positive naive cells than in CXCR3-negative naive cells.

These receptors' targets are unknown. The study made its TRB cDNA libraries by 5' RACE, adding UMI labels. TCRdb processed the 5' RACE reads again and assigns one entry to each CDR3 protein, with no DNA. Here the sample table reports fewer than 90,000 distinct CDR3 sequences. Sequencing used naive CXCR3+ CD8+ T cells from blood. As to subset: CD45RO-CCR7+CD27+CD95- naive CD8+ T cells expressing CXCR3 (TNR3+). These receptors all stem from a human donor in good health. Some clones in this sample may be carry-over from other donors' samples.

This CDR3 reads CASSQGAEEKLFF. The chain uses TRBV13 and TRBJ1-4; without DNA, the TCRdb call of TRBD1 cannot be checked. CDR3 size: 13 residues. Germline CDR1 is PRHDT and CDR2 is FYEKMQ (reference sequence).

The rearrangement uses TRBV6-5 and TRBJ1-1. This CDR3 contains 13 residues. Germline-derived CDR1 and CDR2 are MNHEY and SVGAGI. CDR3 amino acids: CASRGGTNTEAFF.

The CDR3 sequence is CASSPGTEDSYEQYF. The chain recombines TRBV5-1 with TRBJ2-7; the D call from TCRdb, TRBD1, cannot be confirmed without DNA. The germline CDR1 and CDR2 sequences are SGHRS and YFSETQ. The CDR3 is 15 amino acids.

V gene TRBV28 combines with J gene TRBJ2-5. Germline CDR1 is MDHEN and CDR2 is SYDVKM. The CDR3 is made up of 14 amino acids. CDR3 amino acids: CASSFLLGLGTQYF.

This rearrangement joins TRBV20-1 to TRBJ2-7; TCRdb picks TRBD2, but there is no DNA to check that call. Germline values: CDR1 DFQATT, CDR2 SNEGSKA (reference sequence). The CDR3 contains 14 residues. CDR3 loop: CSAGADGFVDEQYF.

The chain links TRBV12-3 or TRBV12-4 to TRBJ2-7; without DNA, the TCRdb call of TRBD2 cannot be checked. The CDR3 spans 13 residues. CDR3 in amino acids: CASSFTAAGEQYF.

J is TRBJ2-3 and V is TRBV7-3; TCRdb lists TRBD1, though no DNA is available to test this call. The CDR3 sequence is 15 residues long. Germline CDR1 SGHTA, CDR2 FQGTGA. The CDR3 sequence: CASSSQGGWGDTQYF.

The gene calls are TRBV7-8 and TRBJ1-6; the TCRdb D gene call, TRBD1, has no DNA to confirm it. The CDR3 is 16 amino acids. The germline V gene has CDR1 SGHVS and CDR2 FQNEAQ. The chain's CDR3 is CVSSPLGQSPNSPLHF.

The chain carries TRBV7-9 and TRBJ1-5; TCRdb reports TRBD1, a call that lacks DNA to check it against. CDR3 length: 13 amino acids. In germline, CDR1 is SEHNR, CDR2 FQNEAQ (reference sequence). CDR3 loop: CASSTGGGQPQHF. Supplemented by reference TRBV7-9 and TRBJ1-5, the full variable domain reads DTGVSQNPRHKITKRGQNVTFRCDPISEHNRLYWYRQTLGQGPEFLTYFQNEAQLEKSRLLSDRFSAERPKGSFSTLEIQRTEQGDSAMYLCASSTGGGQPQHFGDGTRLSIL.

The chain has TRBV2 and TRBJ2-3. CDR3 length: 14 amino acids. Germline values: CDR1 SNHLY, CDR2 FYNNEI. The CDR3 loop reads CASSAESSTDTQYF.